This T cell receptor (delta chain) was documented in a study of gamma-delta T cells after stem cell transplantation. This clone was recorded a few times. With CATT, TCRdb re-called clones from the RT-PCR reads. The data contain a few thousand delta-chain clones, roughly 1.2% of them singletons. Germline CDR1 reads GEAIGNYY; CDR2 reads EKD. The trim removed 3 bases at V and 0 bases at J, leaving 9 bases unmatched. This CDR3 spans 17 amino acids. V is TRDV2 and J is TRDJ1; TRDD3 matches 10 bases. The TCR was taken from a human donor. It is not recorded whose cells these are; they may come from a transplant donor. Sample: gamma-delta T cells. CDR3 DNA: TGTGCCTGTGACGGCTTACTGGGGGATTGGAACACCGATAAACTCATCTTT. Translated, it gives CACDGLLGDWNTDKLIF.